This T cell receptor (beta chain) was recovered during a study of blood T cells in healthy people across ages. With regard to this clonotype: One end of the junction varies from germline; a read error may be responsible.

It was with a sample-barcoded 5' primer and a J-beta primer mix that a second PCR of roughly 6 to 12 cycles was run. TCRdb analysed the 5' RACE reads with MiXCR anew, one entry per CDR3 protein. The sample lists about 900,000 distinct CDR3 sequences, 60% to 80% seen once, with 25% to 30% in the top ten. Per the germline V gene, CDR1 is SGDLS and CDR2 is YYNGEE. This CDR3 region has 13 residues. The receptor was isolated from a man aged 25-45 years in good health. The chain joins TRBV9 to TRBJ2-7; D is possibly TRBD2 (6 bases). Sequencing was done on a sample of blood. The CDR3 reads CASSGDGPNEQYF. The CDR3 region has the DNA TGTGCCAGTAGCGGAGACGGCCCCAACGAGCAGTACTTC.